One sample yielded the 29 T cell receptor beta chains listed below, sequenced in a study of OX40 agonist ivuxolimab in advanced cancers. Profiled with immunoSEQ multiplex PCR; TCRdb holds only in-frame clones, not every one. This sample has some 99,000 clones, with roughly 91% found just once. The sequencing here drew on CD4+ or CD8+ T cells sorted from blood, taken in a trial of the OX40 agonist ivuxolimab. Receptor source: an adult with an advanced solid tumor such as melanoma, head and neck, liver or kidney cancer.

V usage is TRBV27 and J usage is TRBJ2-7, with D unresolved. The germline V gene has CDR1 MNHEY and CDR2 SMNVEV (reference sequence). This CDR3 is built from 14 residues. The V and J ends lost 3 bases and 2 bases respectively, with 11 bases between them. CDR3 amino acids: CASSFSVPPYEQYF. Here the CDR3 DNA reads TGTGCCAGCAGTTTTTCAGTGCCCCCCTACGAGCAGTACTTC.

The chain is built from TRBV7-8 and TRBJ1-5; 9 nucleotides match TRBD1. The CDR3 length is 14 residues. The V gene's germline CDR1 is SGHVS and CDR2 FQNEAQ. V shed 4 bases, J shed 4 bases, and the junction held 2 bases outside the gene matches. This CDR3 reads CASSSTGGNQPQHF. The CDR3 nucleotides are TGTGCCAGCAGCTCGACAGGGGGTAATCAGCCCCAGCATTTT.

The chain is built from TRBV9 and TRBJ2-2; TRBD2 matches at 7 bases. CDR3 size: 14 residues. V lost 0 bases, J lost 6 bases, and 2 bases stayed unmatched. Germline V CDR1 and CDR2: SGDLS, YYNGEE. CDR3 sequence reads: CASSVVGRSGELFF. The CDR3 DNA reads TGTGCCAGCAGCGTAGTCGGGAGGTCCGGGGAGCTGTTTTTT.

This clone is a singleton in its sample. The gene calls are TRBV29-1 and TRBJ1-4; no clear D gene. CDR3 length equals 13 residues. V gave up 5 bases and J gave up 8 bases, with 15 bases separating them. Per the germline V gene, CDR1 is SQVTM and CDR2 is ANQGSEA. This CDR3 is CSVSFPGNEKLFF. CDR3 DNA sequence: TGCAGCGTTTCTTTCCCGGGGAACGAAAAACTGTTTTTT.

This chain joins TRBV2 and TRBJ1-6, with TRBD1 identical over 8 bases. There are 15 residues in the CDR3. The V gene's germline CDR1 is SNHLY and CDR2 FYNNEI. V shed 6 bases and J 5 bases; nucleotides not matched to a gene: 6. The CDR3 spells CASSPDRGDNSPLHF. In DNA, the CDR3 is TGTGCCAGCAGCCCTGACAGGGGAGATAATTCACCCCTCCACTTT.

J is TRBJ2-7 and V is TRBV5-6; maybe TRBD2 (6 bases). V dropped 4 bases and J dropped 0 bases, with 17 bases sitting between them. CDR1 is SGHDT and CDR2 is YYEEEE in the germline V gene. The CDR3 length is 16 residues. CDR3 nucleotide sequence: TGTGCCAGCAGCCCACTGAAAGGGACTGGCTCCTACGAGCAGTACTTC. Its translation is CASSPLKGTGSYEQYF.

The chain has TRBV5-1 and TRBJ2-1; 8 nucleotides align to TRBD2. The germline V gene encodes CDR1 SGHRS and CDR2 YFSETQ. The CDR3 runs 16 residues. The V gene end was trimmed by 2 bases and the J gene end by 5 bases; junction bases not matched to a gene: 9. CDR3 DNA: TGCGCCAGCAGCTTCGCACCGACTAGCGACCACAATGAGCAGTTCTTC. It yields the protein CASSFAPTSDHNEQFF.

CDR3 sequence: CASSRNRDTSNEQYF. The DNA for the CDR3 is TGTGCCAGCTCCCGAAACAGGGACACCAGTAACGAGCAGTACTTC. The J gene is TRBJ2-7, the V gene TRBV18; D possibly corresponds to TRBD1 (6 bases). The germline gives CDR1 KGHSH, CDR2 LQKENI. Trimming took off 6 bases at V and 5 bases at J, with 20 bases between the two ends. CDR3 length: 15 amino acids.

The rearrangement uses TRBV6-5 and TRBJ2-1, with 10 bases that match TRBD2. The CDR3 runs to 16 residues. Germline CDR1 reads MNHEY; CDR2 reads SVGAGI. J was trimmed by 2 bases and V by 4 bases; bases with no gene match: 5. CDR3 sequence (DNA): TGTGCCAGCAGTTCCCTAGCGGGAGTCCCCTACAATGAGCAGTTCTTC. It specifies CASSSLAGVPYNEQFF.

The rearrangement uses TRBV11-2 and TRBJ2-3; D is uncertain. The CDR3 runs to 16 residues. Germline lookup yields CDR1 SGHAT and CDR2 FQNNGV. The V end was cut by 1 base, the J end by 1 base, with 12 bases between. CDR3 amino acids: CASSLASGSGTDTQYF. CDR3 DNA: TGTGCCAGCAGCTTAGCCTCCGGGTCCGGCACAGATACGCAGTATTTT.

The genes are TRBV12-5 and TRBJ2-1, with TRBD2 matching 11 bases. The CDR3 runs 15 residues. The germline CDR1 and CDR2 sequences are LGHNT and FRNRAP. J gave up 7 bases and V 5 bases, and 7 bases lay outside the gene matches. CDR3 nucleotides: TGTGCTAGTGGTGCTGGACTAGCGGGTATAAATGAGCAGTTCTTC. It specifies CASGAGLAGINEQFF.

The V call is TRBV30, the J call TRBJ1-1, with D possibly TRBD1 on 5 matching bases. The germline V gene has CDR1 GTSNPN and CDR2 SVGIG (reference sequence). There are 14 residues in the CDR3. Trimming shortened V by 1 base and J by 2 bases, and 11 bases separated the two germline ends. CDR3 sequence (DNA): TGTGCCTGGAGTGGAGCAGGGTTCAACACTGAAGCTTTCTTT. This sequence encodes CAWSGAGFNTEAFF. Complete variable domain (other parts from reference TRBV30 and TRBJ1-1): SQTIHQWPATLVQPVGSPLSLECTVEGTSNPNLYWYRQAAGRGLQLLFYSVGIGQISSEVPQNLSASRPQDRQFILSSKKLLLSDSGFYLCAWSGAGFNTEAFFGQGTRLTVV.

The rearrangement joins TRBV5-1 to TRBJ2-5; D gene uncertain. V was shortened by 0 bases and J by 5 bases, with 11 bases between the two germline ends. Per the germline V gene, CDR1 is SGHRS and CDR2 is YFSETQ. The CDR3 extends over 14 amino acids. CDR3: CASSLGSLGETQYF. The CDR3 coding sequence is TGCGCCAGCAGCTTGGGCAGTCTCGGGGAGACCCAGTACTTC.

In DNA, the CDR3 is TGTGCCAGCAGCTTAGGGGAGTGGACCCAGTACTTC. Translating gives CASSLGEWTQYF. The V call is TRBV11-3, the J call TRBJ2-5; perhaps TRBD2 as D (5 bases). The CDR3 runs to 12 residues. Trimming cost V 1 base and J 7 bases, with 7 bases left between them. CDR1 and CDR2 (germline): SGHNT, YENEEA.

The V gene is TRBV10-3, the J gene TRBJ2-7; 7 nucleotides match TRBD2. CDR3 size: 16 residues. The J segment lost 4 bases and the V segment lost 3 bases, leaving 12 bases of the junction unmatched. Germline V CDR1 and CDR2: ENHRY, SYGVKD. CDR3: CAISDPTITGGYEQYF. The DNA of the CDR3 is TGTGCCATCAGTGACCCGACCATAACGGGAGGTTACGAGCAGTACTTC.

As for this clone: The junction and the germline gene differ at one end; a read error may be behind it. The rearrangement links TRBV6-5 to TRBJ2-7; 7 nucleotides align to TRBD1. The CDR3 is 14 amino acids. CDR1 MNHEY and CDR2 SVGAGI come from the germline V gene. The CDR3 loop reads CASSEEDRVGYMHF. In DNA form, the CDR3 reads TGTGCCAGCAGTGAAGAAGACAGGGTGGGATACATGCACTTC.

V gene TRBV28 combines with J gene TRBJ2-7; 7 nucleotides agree with TRBD2. The CDR3 has 15 amino acids. V lost 7 bases to trimming and J lost 2 bases; unmatched junction nucleotides: 11. CDR1 and CDR2 (germline): MDHEN, SYDVKM. Written as DNA, the CDR3 is TGTGCCAGCACCCCTGCGGGGAGGGATCCCTACGAGCAGTACTTC. Residues: CASTPAGRDPYEQYF.

The chain is built from TRBV4-3 and TRBJ2-2, with D uncertain. Germline V gene sequence: CDR1 LGHNA, CDR2 YSLEER. Between the trimmed V and J ends, which lost 0 bases and 0 bases, there was a span of 14 bases. This CDR3 contains 18 residues. CDR3 nucleotides: TGCGCCAGCAGCCAAGATACAGCCAAGTCCTCGAACACCGGGGAGCTGTTTTTT. Translation gives CASSQDTAKSSNTGELFF.

This rearrangement joins TRBV6-5 to TRBJ2-6, with unresolved D. The CDR3 is made up of 15 amino acids. CDR1 is MNHEY and CDR2 is SVGAGI in the germline V gene. V was pared by 1 base and J by 4 bases, with 8 bases between. As DNA, the CDR3 is TGTGCCAGCAGTTACTGGCAGGACGGGGCCAACGTCCTGACTTTC. It encodes CASSYWQDGANVLTF.

The chain carries TRBV28 and TRBJ2-4; D assignment may be TRBD1 or TRBD2 (6 bases each). The germline V gene has CDR1 MDHEN and CDR2 SYDVKM. The V gene lost 6 bases and the J gene lost 1 base, with 10 bases spanning the gap. The CDR3 runs 14 residues. CDR3 sequence (DNA): TGTGCCAGCAGAAAAGGGGGGGCCAAAAACATTCAGTACTTC. It is translated as CASRKGGAKNIQYF.

The genes are TRBV25-1 and TRBJ1-6; 9 nucleotides match TRBD1. The CDR3 loop spans 15 amino acids. Germline V lookup: CDR1 MGHDK, CDR2 SYGVNS. V lost 7 bases to trimming and J lost 7 bases; unmatched junction nucleotides: 8. In nucleotides, the CDR3 is TGTGCCAGCAATCCCCCCGGGACAGGGAATTCACCCCTCCACTTT. It encodes CASNPPGTGNSPLHF.

The chain combines TRBV23-1 with TRBJ2-5; 9 bases are shared with TRBD2. TRBV23-1 is sorted into the ORF group, with uncertain function. The CDR3 has 18 residues. V was clipped by 4 bases and J by 1 base; unmatched bases: 13. CDR3 bases: TGCGCCAGCAGTCCCCATAGGGTAGCGGGAGTGGGCCAAGAGACCCAGTACTTC. Protein sequence: CASSPHRVAGVGQETQYF.

V is TRBV9 and J is TRBJ2-5; the D gene is possibly TRBD2 (6 bases). The V gene lost 2 bases and the J gene lost 1 base, with 9 bases spanning the gap. The germline gives CDR1 SGDLS, CDR2 YYNGEE. This CDR3 is built from 14 residues. CDR3 region: CASSVTSRQETQYF. In DNA, the CDR3 is TGTGCCAGCAGCGTGACTAGTCGCCAAGAGACCCAGTACTTC.

This chain connects TRBV27 to TRBJ1-1; D gene unclear. The V and J ends lost 6 bases and 0 bases respectively, with 5 bases between them. Germline V gene sequence: CDR1 MNHEY, CDR2 SMNVEV (reference sequence). The CDR3 has 12 residues. The CDR3 protein is CASRRMNTEAFF. For the CDR3, the DNA is TGTGCCAGCAGGAGGATGAACACTGAAGCTTTCTTT.

V usage is TRBV11-2 and J usage is TRBJ2-3, with D perhaps TRBD2 (5 bases). Germline lookup yields CDR1 SGHAT and CDR2 FQNNGV. The CDR3 covers 17 residues. V lost 6 bases and J lost 3, with 22 bases in between. Here the CDR3 reads CASSLEGNSEGTDTQYF. For the CDR3, the DNA is TGTGCCAGCAGTCTAGAGGGTAACTCAGAAGGGACAGATACGCAGTATTTT.

This clone has only one observation. This chain connects TRBV30 to TRBJ2-5, with 8 bases identical to TRBD2. Germline V gene sequence: CDR1 GTSNPN, CDR2 SVGIG (reference sequence). CDR3 length: 15 amino acids. With V trimmed by 1 base and J by 2 bases, 6 bases remained unmatched. CDR3 nucleotides: TGTGCCTGGAGTGCGGGGGGGCAAGGTCAAGAGACCCAGTACTTC. It encodes CAWSAGGQGQETQYF.

This clone appeared once. The V call is TRBV11-3, the J call TRBJ2-2, with 7 nucleotides matching TRBD2. Germline CDR1 SGHNT, CDR2 YENEEA. The V segment lost 5 bases and the J segment 7 bases; nucleotides outside the gene matches: 16. The length of the CDR3 is 17 residues. The CDR3 DNA sequence: TGTGCCAGCAGCCCCGAGCCCGGCGGGAGATATGGCGGGGAGCTGTTTTTT. Amino acid sequence: CASSPEPGGRYGGELFF.

CDR3 in amino acids: CASLSPWSKNTEAFF. As DNA, the CDR3 is TGTGCCAGCCTCAGCCCTTGGTCCAAGAACACTGAAGCTTTCTTT. The V and J genes are TRBV11-3 and TRBJ1-1; no clear D gene. Germline CDR1 reads SGHNT; CDR2 reads YENEEA. This CDR3 has 15 amino acids. Trimming cost V 8 bases and J 1 base, with 17 bases left between them.

This chain uses TRBV28 with TRBJ2-3; D possibly corresponds to TRBD2 (5 bases). The CDR3 has 14 residues. Germline CDR1 is MDHEN and CDR2 is SYDVKM. V lost 3 bases, J lost 0 bases, and 7 bases lay in between. CDR3 in amino acids: CASSLGVSTDTQYF. CDR3 coding DNA: TGTGCCAGCAGTTTGGGAGTAAGCACAGATACGCAGTATTTT.